The rows below give T cell receptor beta chains drawn from one sample of a study of control samples from healthy donors and cancer patients. The protocol was immunoSEQ multiplex PCR, while the TCRdb copy is restricted to in-frame clones and leaves out a portion. The sample consists of over 150,000 clones, roughly 95% of them appearing once. Sequencing was performed on blood. All receptors derive from a woman in her 30s in good health. Both conserved end residues are part of each CDR3. Fields, in order: D gene, J gene, V gene, clone size, CDR3 DNA, CDR3 protein. The D gene is left open where the match is weak. Clone size is stated in some rows and not others, as once, few, many or a class when expanded.

D: TRBD2
J: TRBJ2-7
V: TRBV11-2
size: -
DNA: TGTGCCAGCAGCTTCGACTCTACTAGCGGGAGAGCTTACGAGCAGTACTTC
CDR3: CASSFDSTSGRAYEQYF

D: TRBD1
J: TRBJ2-3
V: TRBV19
size: -
DNA: TGTGCCAGTAGTAGCCGGGACAGGGGTGATGATACGCAGTATTTT
CDR3: CASSSRDRGDDTQYF

D: -
J: TRBJ1-6
V: TRBV15
size: -
DNA: TGTGCCACCAGCAGTTTCAAGGTGGGGCCCTCCTATAATTCACCCCTCCACTTT
CDR3: CATSSFKVGPSYNSPLHF

D: TRBD2
J: TRBJ2-1
V: TRBV28
size: -
DNA: TGTGCCAGCAGTACTCCCTCAGCGGGGGGGTCCAATGAGCAGTTCTTC
CDR3: CASSTPSAGGSNEQFF

D: -
J: TRBJ2-1
V: TRBV7-9
size: -
DNA: TGTGCCAGCAGCTCGACAGTGTCCAGCTCCTACAATGAGCAGTTCTTC
CDR3: CASSSTVSSSYNEQFF

D: -
J: TRBJ1-1
V: TRBV21-1
size: -
DNA: TGTGCCAGGGACGGGGACCTGAACACTGAAGCTTTCTTT
CDR3: CARDGDLNTEAFF

D: -
J: TRBJ2-2
V: TRBV28
size: -
DNA: TGTGCCAGCAGTTTATTGGCCCGGGCGAACACCGGGGAGCTGTTTTTT
CDR3: CASSLLARANTGELFF

D: -
J: TRBJ2-3
V: TRBV28
size: -
DNA: TGTGCCAGCAGTTTTTGGGCCTCTCGCGCCAACACTAACACAGATACGCAGTATTTT
CDR3: CASSFWASRANTNTDTQYF

D: -
J: TRBJ2-1
V: TRBV27
size: -
DNA: TGTGCCAGCAGTTTATACTCCTCCTACAATGAGCAGTTCTTC
CDR3: CASSLYSSYNEQFF

D: TRBD1
J: TRBJ1-1
V: TRBV18
size: -
DNA: TGTGCCAGCTCACCACTTCCGGGACAGGGTAACACTGAAGCTTTCTTT
CDR3: CASSPLPGQGNTEAFF

D: -
J: TRBJ1-1
V: TRBV14
size: -
DNA: TGTGCCACCATCCCGGTCAGGAACACTGAAGCTTTCTTT
CDR3: CATIPVRNTEAFF

D: -
J: TRBJ1-3
V: TRBV3-1/TRBV3-2
size: -
DNA: TGTGCCAGCAGCCATGGTGGAGGAAACACCATATATTTT
CDR3: CASSHGGGNTIYF

D: -
J: TRBJ2-5
V: TRBV19
size: -
DNA: TGTGCCAGTAGTCCACAGAGAACCGGCCAAGAGACCCAGTACTTC
CDR3: CASSPQRTGQETQYF

D: -
J: TRBJ2-1
V: TRBV10-1
size: -
DNA: TGCGCCAGCAGTGAGTCTACTGGCCGAGTTGAGCAGTTCTTC
CDR3: CASSESTGRVEQFF

D: TRBD1
J: TRBJ1-1
V: TRBV7-9
size: -
DNA: TGTGCCAGCAGCCTTGGAGGGGGCCGGAACACTGAAGCTTTCTTT
CDR3: CASSLGGGRNTEAFF

D: -
J: TRBJ1-4
V: TRBV6-5
size: -
DNA: TGTGCCAGCAAATACGAGGGCCTTGTCTCAAAACTGTTTTTT
CDR3: CASKYEGLVSKLFF

D: -
J: TRBJ2-1
V: TRBV19
size: once
DNA: TGTGCCAGTAGTAGCGGGCGGGCCTACAATGAGCAGTTCTTC
CDR3: CASSSGRAYNEQFF

D: TRBD2
J: TRBJ2-1
V: TRBV19
size: -
DNA: TGTGCCAGTACGGGACTAGCGGGAGCCTACAATGAGCAGTTCTTC
CDR3: CASTGLAGAYNEQFF

D: -
J: TRBJ2-3
V: TRBV24-1
size: once
DNA: TGTGCCACCAGTGAAAATACAGATACGCAGTATTTT
CDR3: CATSENTDTQYF

D: -
J: TRBJ2-1
V: TRBV7-9
size: -
DNA: TGTGCCAGCAGCTCAAGTGGCAATGAGCAGTTCTTC
CDR3: CASSSSGNEQFF

D: -
J: TRBJ2-7
V: TRBV5-1
size: -
DNA: TGCGCCAGCAGCCAGGACCCCGGGCGAGGCGAGCAGTACTTC
CDR3: CASSQDPGRGEQYF

D: -
J: TRBJ1-2
V: TRBV3-1/TRBV3-2
size: -
DNA: TGTGCCAGCAGCCAATCGCCATTCTGGTATGGCTACACCTTC
CDR3: CASSQSPFWYGYTF

D: -
J: TRBJ1-2
V: TRBV30
size: few
DNA: TGTGCCTGGACTAAGAGAGCAGGGAACTATGGCTACACCTTC
CDR3: CAWTKRAGNYGYTF

D: TRBD1
J: TRBJ2-7
V: TRBV6-5
size: -
DNA: TGTGCCAGCAGGACAGGGGGCGCAAAACAATACGAGCAGTACTTC
CDR3: CASRTGGAKQYEQYF

D: -
J: TRBJ1-6
V: TRBV7-2
size: once
DNA: TGTGCCAGCAGCTTAGTAATGGGCCCCAATTCACCCCTCCACTTT
CDR3: CASSLVMGPNSPLHF

D: TRBD2
J: TRBJ2-4
V: TRBV7-8
size: -
DNA: TGTGCCAGCAGCATTCTTAGCGGGGGGGCCGGAAACATTCAGTACTTC
CDR3: CASSILSGGAGNIQYF

D: TRBD1
J: TRBJ2-2
V: TRBV4-2
size: -
DNA: TGTGCCAGCAGCAACGACAGGGGACGCACCGGGGAGCTGTTTTTT
CDR3: CASSNDRGRTGELFF

D: -
J: TRBJ2-7
V: TRBV27
size: -
DNA: TGTGCCAGCAGTTTAATAAAAGGCGAGCAGTACTTC
CDR3: CASSLIKGEQYF

D: -
J: TRBJ1-5
V: TRBV19
size: -
DNA: TGTGCCAGTAGTGTGCAGGGCAGGGGTCAGCCCCAGCATTTT
CDR3: CASSVQGRGQPQHF

D: TRBD1
J: TRBJ1-1
V: TRBV6-5
size: -
DNA: TGTGCCAGCAGTACTCCGACAGGGCAGAGGGCTTTCTTT
CDR3: CASSTPTGQRAFF

D: -
J: TRBJ1-3
V: TRBV30
size: -
DNA: TGTGCCTGGACCGATAGGGGAGGCCTGGGAGACACCATATATTTT
CDR3: CAWTDRGGLGDTIYF

D: -
J: TRBJ2-7
V: TRBV28
size: -
DNA: TGTGCCAGCAGGAAGGTGACAGTTAGTTTCTACGAGCAGTACTTC
CDR3: CASRKVTVSFYEQYF

D: TRBD1
J: TRBJ2-2
V: TRBV7-2
size: -
DNA: TGTGCCAGCAGCACCCGCCGGACAGGGACGAACACCGGGGAGCTGTTTTTT
CDR3: CASSTRRTGTNTGELFF

D: -
J: TRBJ1-3
V: TRBV28
size: -
DNA: TGTGCCAGCAGTCCTCCAGGGAACACCATATATTTT
CDR3: CASSPPGNTIYF

D: -
J: TRBJ1-2
V: TRBV10-2
size: -
DNA: TGCGCCAGCAGTGAGGGGGATGGCTACACCTTC
CDR3: CASSEGDGYTF

D: TRBD1
J: TRBJ1-2
V: TRBV29-1
size: once
DNA: TGCAGCGTTCTCTCTGACAGGGCAATTGACACCTTC
CDR3: CSVLSDRAIDTF

D: TRBD1
J: TRBJ1-1
V: TRBV5-4
size: -
DNA: TGTGCCAGCAGCCGGTCCAGGGGGCTAGAAAACACTGAAGCTTTCTTT
CDR3: CASSRSRGLENTEAFF

D: TRBD1
J: TRBJ2-4
V: TRBV4-1
size: -
DNA: TGCGCCAGCAGCCACGGCCCGGGACAGGGACGGAACATTCAGTACTTC
CDR3: CASSHGPGQGRNIQYF

D: -
J: TRBJ1-3
V: TRBV4-1
size: -
DNA: TGCGCCAGCAGCCAGGTTGGAGCTGGAAACACCATATATTTT
CDR3: CASSQVGAGNTIYF

D: -
J: TRBJ1-1
V: TRBV5-6
size: -
DNA: TGTGCCAGCAGCTTGGTTGTGGGCACTGAAGCTTTCTTT
CDR3: CASSLVVGTEAFF

D: -
J: TRBJ1-3
V: TRBV10-3
size: -
DNA: TGTGCCATCAGTCCGACGGTGGTCTTGGGAAACACCATATATTTT
CDR3: CAISPTVVLGNTIYF

D: -
J: TRBJ2-3
V: TRBV10-3
size: once
DNA: TGTGCCATCAGTGAGATGGGGGCCGGAGGCACAGATACGCAGTATTTT
CDR3: CAISEMGAGGTDTQYF

D: -
J: TRBJ2-5
V: TRBV5-6
size: -
DNA: TGTGCCAGCAGCTTGGCGATGGGAGCCCTCCAAGAGACCCAGTACTTC
CDR3: CASSLAMGALQETQYF

D: -
J: TRBJ1-2
V: TRBV3-1/TRBV3-2
size: -
DNA: TGTGCCAGCAGCCAAGATACCCTCCCGGTCCGTGGCTACACCTTC
CDR3: CASSQDTLPVRGYTF

D: -
J: TRBJ2-7
V: TRBV29-1
size: -
DNA: TGCAGCGTTGAATTCCAGGAAGCCTACGAGCAGTACTTC
CDR3: CSVEFQEAYEQYF

D: -
J: TRBJ1-3
V: TRBV6-5
size: once
DNA: TGTGCCAGCAGTTACATTTCGACCTCTGGAAACACCATATATTTT
CDR3: CASSYISTSGNTIYF

D: -
J: TRBJ2-5
V: TRBV20-1
size: -
DNA: TGCAGTGCTAGTAAGGCTAGCCTACAAGAGACCCAGTACTTC
CDR3: CSASKASLQETQYF

D: -
J: TRBJ1-2
V: TRBV6-5
size: -
DNA: TGTGCCAGCTGGGGTAGCGGGTATGGCTACACCTTC
CDR3: CASWGSGYGYTF

D: -
J: TRBJ1-1
V: TRBV6-5
size: -
DNA: TGTGCCAGCAGTTACTCGTTCAGACAGAACACTGAAGCTTTCTTT
CDR3: CASSYSFRQNTEAFF

D: TRBD2
J: TRBJ2-2
V: TRBV7-6
size: once
DNA: TGTGCCAGCAGCTTAGGGACCCTAGCGGCGAACACCGGGGAGCTGTTTTTT
CDR3: CASSLGTLAANTGELFF

D: -
J: TRBJ1-2
V: TRBV19
size: -
DNA: TGTGCCAGTAGCGGCGTCTATGGCTACACCTTC
CDR3: CASSGVYGYTF